One and the same sample provided the 20 T cell receptor beta chains below, sequenced in a study of T cell clonality in common variable immunodeficiency. This table comes from immunoSEQ multiplex PCR, and its TCRdb copy is limited to in-frame clones, with some not included. Recorded here are about 52,000 clones, with no singletons, and the ten leading clones hold under 2%. Sequenced: peripheral blood mononuclear cells. The receptors here all came from a person aged 18 to 75 in good health.

This clone was detected many times. The read terminates 3 residues before the CDR3 end, so the remaining end is supplied by the germline J gene. This rearrangement joins TRBV20-1 to TRBJ1-2; 9 positions agree with TRBD1. Germline V gene sequence: CDR1 DFQATT, CDR2 SNEGSKA (reference sequence). This CDR3 spans 16 amino acids. V lost 3 bases to trimming and J lost 4 bases; unmatched junction nucleotides: 12. Partial CDR3 DNA: TGCAGTGCTAGCCAGCCGGGACAGGGCCGAAGCTATGGC. Translating gives CSASQPGQGRSYG. The CDR3 in full is CSASQPGQGRSYGYTF.

This clone was seen at least ten times. With the read ending 3 residues before the CDR3 end, the germline J gene is used to fill in that end. The chain joins TRBV13 to TRBJ2-7; 10 bases are shared with TRBD1. The CDR3 consists of 15 residues. V dropped 0 bases and J dropped 3; count of bases not matched to a gene: 2. Germline V gene sequence: CDR1 PRHDT, CDR2 FYEKMQ (reference sequence). CDR3 bases read: TGTGCCAGCAGCTTAGGGGACAGGGGGGGCTACGAG. Protein product: CASSLGDRGGYE. The full CDR3 protein is CASSLGDRGGYEQYF.

This clone was observed a handful of times. Incomplete CDR3 DNA: TGTGCCAGTACCCCAGACAGGTCGGACCCTGCTGGC. This translates into CASTPDRSDPAG. In full, the CDR3 is CASTPDRSDPAGYTF. The chain recombines TRBV19 with TRBJ1-2; a possible D gene is TRBD1 (6 bases). The read gets to within 3 residues of the CDR3 end, and the germline J gene fills in the rest. Deletions cut 7 bases from V and 7 bases from J, with 22 bases between. Germline V gene sequence: CDR1 LNHDA, CDR2 SQIVND (reference sequence). The CDR3 has 15 residues.

This clone was seen ten or more times. With the read ending 3 residues before the CDR3 end, the germline J gene is used to fill in that end. The chain links TRBV10-3 to TRBJ1-1, with D possibly matching TRBD1 (6 bases). Germline V lookup: CDR1 ENHRY, CDR2 SYGVKD. Trimming removed 6 bases from V and 3 bases from J, with 11 bases in between. This CDR3 has 13 amino acids. The covered CDR3 bases are TGTGCCATCAGCCCGACAGGCTACACTGAA. Amino acid sequence: CAISPTGYTE. From start to end, the CDR3 is CAISPTGYTEAFF.

The sample holds many counts of this clone. The CDR3 DNA, read in part, is TGTGCCAGTAGATCGGGGACTAGCGGGCCTAGAGATACG. It encodes CASRSGTSGPRDT. The whole CDR3 region reads CASRSGTSGPRDTQYF. This chain uses TRBV19 with TRBJ2-3; 12 nucleotides match TRBD2. The CDR3 end falls 3 residues outside the read, so it is completed with the germline J gene. Germline lookup yields CDR1 LNHDA and CDR2 SQIVND (reference sequence). The V segment lost 6 bases and the J segment 5 bases; nucleotides outside the gene matches: 9. This CDR3 is built from 16 residues.

This clone was recorded at least ten times. The read ends 3 residues before the CDR3 terminus; that terminus is restored from the germline J gene. The chain joins TRBV5-1 to TRBJ1-1, with D possibly TRBD1 on 5 matching bases. Germline CDR1 is SGHRS and CDR2 is YFSETQ. Trimming cost V 4 bases and J 2 bases, with 12 bases left between them. CDR3 length equals 14 residues. Incomplete CDR3 DNA: TGCGCCAGCAGCCTCCGAGGGGATAACACTGAA. As protein: CASSLRGDNTE. The entire CDR3 protein reads CASSLRGDNTEAFF.

This clone was observed many times. Sequencing ends 3 residues short of the CDR3 end; the germline J gene provides the rest. The chain combines TRBV12-3 or TRBV12-4 with TRBJ2-6, with a tentative D call TRBD2 (6 bases). The V gene lost 5 bases and the J gene lost 1 base, with 15 bases spanning the gap. This CDR3 spans 17 amino acids. The CDR3 DNA, read in part, is TGTGCCAGCAGTCCCAACTTGGGGGGATCTGGGGCCAACGTC. Encoded protein: CASSPNLGGSGANV. The complete CDR3 protein is CASSPNLGGSGANVLTF.

This clone showed up many times. Read sequence stops 3 residues before the CDR3 end, and the germline J gene provides the missing end. The rearrangement joins TRBV5-6 to TRBJ1-2, with a tentative D call TRBD1 (6 bases). Germline assignment: CDR1 SGHDT and CDR2 YYEEEE. This CDR3 has 13 amino acids. Trimming removed 5 bases from V and 4 bases from J, with 12 bases in between. CDR3 DNA (partial): TGTGCCAGCAGGATACAGGGATTCTATGGC. It codes for CASRIQGFYG. From start to end, the CDR3 is CASRIQGFYGYTF.

This clone was seen many times. The read halts 3 residues ahead of the CDR3 end, with the missing end drawn from the germline J gene. The genes are TRBV7-2 and TRBJ2-1; 9 positions agree with TRBD1. Germline V gene sequence: CDR1 SGHTA, CDR2 FQGNSA. CDR3 length: 15 residues. The ends lost 4 bases at V and 7 bases at J; junction bases unmatched: 8. CDR3 DNA, as far as it was read: TGTGCCAGCAGCTCTTCCTGGACAGGGGAGAATGAG. It is translated as CASSSSWTGENE. The full CDR3 protein is CASSSSWTGENEQFF.

About this clone: The read falls 3 residues short of the CDR3 end, and the missing part is taken from the germline J gene. The chain employs TRBV18 and TRBJ1-1; 10 nucleotides match TRBD1. The V gene's germline CDR1 is KGHSH and CDR2 LQKENI. CDR3 size: 13 residues. The V and J ends lost 6 bases and 6 bases, in that order; junction bases with no gene match: 4. CDR3 in amino acids: CASSSGQGAEAFF. The CDR3 bases that were read are TGTGCCAGCTCGTCTGGACAGGGGGCTGAA. The complete variable domain, with remaining parts taken from reference TRBV18 and TRBJ1-1, reads NAGVMQNPRHLVRRRGQEARLRCSPMKGHSHVYWYRQLPEEGLKFMVYLQKENIIDESGMPKERFSAEFPKEGPSILRIQQVVRGDSAAYFCASSSGQGAEAFFGQGTRLTVV.

This clone has ten or more counts. The read falls 3 residues short of the CDR3 end, and the missing part is taken from the germline J gene. This rearrangement joins TRBV19 to TRBJ2-2; perhaps TRBD1 as D (6 bases). V gave up 2 bases and J gave up 3 bases, with 13 bases separating them. In germline, CDR1 is LNHDA, CDR2 SQIVND (reference sequence). The CDR3 is made up of 16 amino acids. The CDR3 region is CASSIRWDTYTGELFF. CDR3 DNA (partial): TGTGCCAGTAGTATACGATGGGACACCTACACCGGGGAG.

The sample holds many counts of this clone. The CDR3 is cut off 3 residues early in the read; its end comes from the germline J gene. This chain joins TRBV29-1 and TRBJ1-6; weak D call: TRBD1 (6 bases). V lost 6 bases to trimming and J lost 9 bases, with 15 bases between them. The CDR3 is 13 amino acids. Germline CDR1 is SQVTM and CDR2 is ANQGSEA. CDR3 sequence reads: CSVQRQEGSPLHF. The CDR3 DNA, read in part, is TGCAGCGTCCAGAGACAGGAGGGTTCACCC.

This clone was detected ten times or more. The CDR3 end is not reached by the read, which stops 3 residues before it; the germline J gene fills it in. V usage is TRBV18 and J usage is TRBJ1-2, with D possibly matching TRBD1 (6 bases). CDR1 is KGHSH, CDR2 LQKENI, per germline. The CDR3 is 16 residues long. V was cut by 4 bases and J by 1 base, with 16 bases left in between. The CDR3 region is CASSHLGGPINYGYTF. The CDR3 DNA, read in part, is TGTGCCAGCTCACACTTAGGGGGTCCCATTAACTATGGC.

This clone was seen only a few times. The sequenced fragment ends 3 residues before the CDR3 boundary, so the rest is inferred from the germline J gene. This chain joins TRBV20-1 and TRBJ2-1, with TRBD1 as a possible D gene (5 bases). Germline V gene sequence: CDR1 DFQATT, CDR2 SNEGSKA (reference sequence). V gave up 1 base and J gave up 0 bases, with 10 bases separating them. This CDR3 spans 15 amino acids. The CDR3: CSARVRTGSYNEQFF. The DNA read from the CDR3 is TGCAGTGCTAGAGTGAGAACAGGCTCCTACAATGAG.

Many counts were recorded for this clone. The read ends 3 residues before the CDR3 terminus; that terminus is restored from the germline J gene. The genes are TRBV7-2 and TRBJ1-2, with no clear D. Germline loops: CDR1 SGHTA, CDR2 FQGNSA. The CDR3 consists of 15 residues. Trimming pared 0 bases from V and 0 bases from J, leaving 8 bases between. The CDR3 bases that were read are TGTGCCAGCAGCTTAGCGCGGAATTCTAACTATGGC. It is translated as CASSLARNSNYG. The whole CDR3 protein reads CASSLARNSNYGYTF.

Only a few counts were recorded for this clone. Read data end 3 residues before the CDR3 end; the end is taken from the germline J gene. The rearrangement joins TRBV2 to TRBJ2-2; the D gene is possibly TRBD1 (6 bases). This CDR3 contains 17 residues. The germline V gene has CDR1 SNHLY and CDR2 FYNNEI. CDR3: CASSSDRVTGMGEKLFF. The sequenced CDR3 bases are TGTGCCAGCAGTAGCGACCGCGTAACAGGGATGGGTGAAAAG. The variable domain in full, completed from reference TRBV2 and TRBJ2-2, reads EPEVTQTPSHQVTQMGQEVILRCVPISNHLYFYWYRQILGQKVEFLVSFYNNEISEKSEIFDDQFSVERPDGSNFTLKIRSTKLEDSAMYFCASSSDRVTGMGEKLFFGEGSRLTVL.

In its sample, this clone was seen many times. Coverage ceases 3 residues before the CDR3 finishes, and the germline J gene fills in the end. The chain links TRBV15 to TRBJ2-3; 11 nucleotides agree with TRBD2. This CDR3 contains 18 residues. CDR1 and CDR2 from the germline V gene are LNHNV and YYDKDF (reference sequence). Germline trimming cut 1 base from V and 5 bases from J; bases unmatched to any gene: 11. The CDR3 loop reads CATSRGGSLAGVIDTQYF. The covered CDR3 bases are TGTGCCACCAGCAGAGGGGGGTCACTAGCGGGAGTGATAGATACG.

This clone was picked up many times. Incomplete CDR3 DNA: TGTGCCAGCAGCTTAGTAGGGCGGGAGGGCCGTTCAGATACG. Its translation: CASSLVGREGRSDT. The whole CDR3 sequence is CASSLVGREGRSDTQYF. The genes are TRBV7-3 and TRBJ2-3; TRBD2 matches 9 bases. Read sequence stops 3 residues before the CDR3 end, and the germline J gene provides the missing end. Germline V lookup: CDR1 SGHTA, CDR2 FQGTGA. J gave up 4 bases and V 2 bases, and 10 bases lay outside the gene matches. CDR3 length: 17 residues.

This clone has just a few counts. CDR3 bases read: TGCAGTGCTAGAGATCTGTCAAGGGGGACGGAGACG. Translated: CSARDLSRGTET. The whole CDR3 region reads CSARDLSRGTETQYF. The chain links TRBV20-1 to TRBJ2-3; D may be TRBD1 (6 bases). The read halts 3 residues ahead of the CDR3 end, with the missing end drawn from the germline J gene. Germline V gene lookup returns CDR1 DFQATT and CDR2 SNEGSKA (reference sequence). CDR3 size: 15 residues.

At least ten counts were recorded for this clone. The CDR3 end falls 3 residues outside the read, so it is completed with the germline J gene. This chain connects TRBV12-5 to TRBJ2-5; TRBD1 might be the D (5 bases). Trimming left V 3 bases short and J 4 bases short, with 6 bases between. The germline CDR1 and CDR2 sequences are LGHNT and FRNRAP. This CDR3 region has 12 residues. CDR3 region: CASGFDRETQYF. CDR3 DNA (partial): TGTGCTAGTGGTTTCGACAGAGAGACC.